Listed here are 14 T cell receptor beta chains from one sample, sequenced in a study of blood T cell repertoires in COVID-19. This table comes from immunoSEQ multiplex PCR, and its TCRdb copy is limited to in-frame clones, with some not included. Of tens of thousands of clones listed, approximately 88% were seen once; the top ten hold over 9%. Sequencing was performed on peripheral blood. Receptors were obtained from a human donor in a cohort sampled during active COVID-19.

In its sample, this clone was seen a few times. This chain uses TRBV7-2 with TRBJ1-1, with D perhaps matching TRBD1 (6 bases). The length of the CDR3 is 16 residues. Germline V gene lookup returns CDR1 SGHTA and CDR2 FQGNSA. Trimming took 5 bases from V and 5 from J, leaving 21 bases between them. DNA of the CDR3: TGTGCCAGCAGCCCCGTAGGGCGGGGGCGAAGGACTGAAGCTTTCTTT. This encodes CASSPVGRGRRTEAFF.

This chain joins TRBV9 and TRBJ1-3; TRBD1 agrees at 7 bases. J lost 1 base, V lost 3 bases, and 7 bases had no gene match. CDR3 length: 16 amino acids. Looked up from germline, CDR1 is SGDLS and CDR2 is YYNGEE. The CDR3 spells CASSETPTGSGNTIYF. CDR3 nucleotides: TGTGCCAGCAGCGAGACCCCGACAGGGTCTGGAAACACCATATATTTT.

For the CDR3, the DNA is TGTGCCAGCAGCTTAACGCCACTCGAAAACACTGAAGCTTTCTTT. It codes for CASSLTPLENTEAFF. The genes are TRBV7-3 and TRBJ1-1; D remains unclear. Trimming took off 0 bases at V and 2 bases at J, with 10 bases between the two ends. Germline CDR1 is SGHTA and CDR2 is FQGTGA. The CDR3 is 15 amino acids.

The chain uses TRBV27 and TRBJ1-2, with 7 bases identical to TRBD1. The CDR3 has 13 amino acids. Per the germline V gene, CDR1 is MNHEY and CDR2 is SMNVEV (reference sequence). V trimming: 4 bases; J trimming: 3 bases; junction bases outside the gene matches: 2. The CDR3 loop reads CASSSTGDYGYTF. In nucleotides, the CDR3 is TGTGCCAGCAGTTCCACAGGGGACTATGGCTACACCTTC.

The J gene is TRBJ1-1, the V gene TRBV5-1; D not resolved. Trimming cost V 5 bases and J 2 bases, with 4 bases left between them. The CDR3 extends over 11 amino acids. From germline, CDR1 is SGHRS and CDR2 YFSETQ. The CDR3 coding sequence is TGCGCCAGCAGTCTCAACACTGAAGCTTTCTTT. Translating it yields CASSLNTEAFF.

The chain is built from TRBV10-3 and TRBJ1-1, with 8 bases lining up with TRBD1. This CDR3 has 12 residues. Germline V gene sequence: CDR1 ENHRY, CDR2 SYGVKD. The J segment lost 3 bases and the V segment lost 10 bases, leaving 4 bases of the junction unmatched. The CDR3 here is CATQGADTEAFF. The DNA of the CDR3 is TGTGCCACTCAGGGGGCGGACACTGAAGCTTTCTTT.

This clone was observed a single time. The J gene is TRBJ1-2, the V gene TRBV28, with 7 nucleotides matching TRBD1. CDR1 MDHEN and CDR2 SYDVKM come from the germline V gene. V trimming: 7 bases; J trimming: 7 bases; junction bases outside the gene matches: 24. The CDR3 has 18 amino acids. This CDR3 reads CASTPALGQPTPRGGYTF. The CDR3, as DNA: TGTGCCAGCACCCCTGCCTTGGGACAGCCAACCCCTAGGGGTGGCTACACCTTC.

The chain recombines TRBV2 with TRBJ2-2; TRBD2 matches at 14 bases. Losses at the gene ends were 6 bases for V and 3 bases for J; bases not matched to a gene: 6. The germline gives CDR1 SNHLY, CDR2 FYNNEI. The CDR3 is 17 residues long. CDR3 amino acids: CASSDPGLAGDTGELFF. DNA of the CDR3: TGTGCCAGCAGCGATCCGGGACTAGCGGGAGACACCGGGGAGCTGTTTTTT. The complete variable domain, with remaining parts taken from reference TRBV2 and TRBJ2-2, reads EPEVTQTPSHQVTQMGQEVILRCVPISNHLYFYWYRQILGQKVEFLVSFYNNEISEKSEIFDDQFSVERPDGSNFTLKIRSTKLEDSAMYFCASSDPGLAGDTGELFFGEGSRLTVL.

The chain combines TRBV3-1 (or the pseudogene TRBV3-2) with TRBJ2-7; D unresolved. This CDR3 comprises 14 residues. Germline V gene sequence: CDR1 LGHDT, CDR2 YNNKEL (reference sequence). Trimming pared 2 bases from V and 0 bases from J, leaving 8 bases between. CDR3 coding DNA: TGTGCCAGCAGCCAAACTCAGGCCTCCTACGAGCAGTACTTC. Residues: CASSQTQASYEQYF.

The chain uses TRBV6-6 and TRBJ1-1; TRBD1 matches at 7 bases. Germline loops: CDR1 MNHNY, CDR2 SVGAGI (reference sequence). Trimming cost V 5 bases and J 4 bases; bases outside gene matches: 13. CDR3 length: 16 amino acids. The CDR3 DNA sequence: TGTGCCAGCAGTACGACAGGGTGGGGCTCTGGCACTGAAGCTTTCTTT. Translating gives CASSTTGWGSGTEAFF.

V and J are TRBV3-1 (or the pseudogene TRBV3-2) and TRBJ1-1; D unclear. The CDR3 runs to 10 residues. Germline V gene lookup returns CDR1 LGHDT and CDR2 YNNKEL (reference sequence). The ends were cut back, 3 bases at V and 9 bases at J, with 5 bases in the middle. The CDR3 bases are TGTGCCAGCAGCCACCTAAAAGCTTTCTTT. It codes for CASSHLKAFF.

The chain is built from TRBV5-1 and TRBJ1-1, with TRBD1 identical over 8 bases. The junction had 8 bases not matched to a gene; V was cut back by 4 bases and J by 3 bases. From germline, CDR1 is SGHRS and CDR2 YFSETQ. There are 15 residues in the CDR3. The CDR3: CASSPTGARDTEAFF. The CDR3, as DNA: TGCGCCAGCAGCCCGACAGGGGCGCGGGACACTGAAGCTTTCTTT.

The chain combines TRBV28 with TRBJ1-1; 7 nucleotides line up with TRBD1. The CDR3 is made up of 14 amino acids. With V trimmed by 5 bases and J by 0 bases, 3 bases remained unmatched. CDR1 and CDR2 (germline): MDHEN, SYDVKM. The CDR3 nucleotides read TGTGCCAGCAGTACGACAGGGCTGAACACTGAAGCTTTCTTT. It is translated as CASSTTGLNTEAFF.

This sequence joins TRBV28 and TRBJ2-3; weak D call: TRBD2 (5 bases). Germline CDR1 MDHEN, CDR2 SYDVKM. Trimming took off 6 bases at V and 6 bases at J, with 10 bases between the two ends. CDR3 length: 12 residues. Written as DNA, the CDR3 is TGTGCCAGCAGAACCCCGGGGGATACGCAGTATTTT. Residues: CASRTPGDTQYF.